This T cell receptor (beta chain) came from a study of T cell responses to AZD1222 COVID-19 vaccine. CDR1 is MNHNS, CDR2 SASEGT, per germline. Trimming took off 3 bases at V and 0 bases at J, with 11 bases between the two ends. The CDR3 sequence is 15 residues long. Sequencing was performed with immunoSEQ multiplex PCR; in TCRdb, only in-frame clones are kept and a portion is missing. In the table there are some 110,000 clones, approximately 90% of which are singletons. The chain employs TRBV6-1 and TRBJ1-2; TRBD1 might be the D (6 bases). This material consisted of peripheral blood, taken 28 days after the second AZD1222 dose. The TCR sequence derives from an adult who received the AZD1222 COVID-19 vaccine. The DNA for the CDR3 is TGTGCCAGCAGTGACAGGGGTTTTGCTAACTATGGCTACACCTTC. Protein sequence: CASSDRGFANYGYTF.